Here is one T cell receptor beta chain with its context. The sample is drawn from a study of CD8 T cells in Susac syndrome. A quantity of about 0.5 to 1 ug RNA underwent reverse transcription using random hexamers. MiXCR, run by TCRdb on the immunoSEQ multiplex PCR reads, gives a single entry per CDR3 protein. The data show roughly 84,000 distinct CDR3 sequences, approximately 96% seen once. Sequenced material: CD8+ T cells from PBMCs. The clonotype comes from a human donor with Susac syndrome.

The CDR3 DNA sequence: TGTGCCAGCAGCCCCGGGGACATTCAGTACTTC. Its translation is CASSPGDIQYF. The V and J genes are TRBV25-1 and TRBJ2-4; D is possibly TRBD2 (5 bases). CDR3 length: 11 amino acids. The germline gives CDR1 MGHDK, CDR2 SYGVNS. Trimming pared 6 bases from V and 8 bases from J, leaving 8 bases between.